This T cell receptor (beta chain) was identified in a study of T cells in localized non-small cell lung cancer. Points from the study as a whole: A higher density of T cells in blood coincided with extended overall survival. Uninvolved neighboring lung showed the greatest T cell clonality, exceeding tumor. The study detected a median around 50 of the top 100 tumor clones in adjacent lung.

This clone has just one count. The antigen is undetermined. The CDR3 covers 14 residues. Trimming left V 0 bases short and J 8 bases short, with 14 bases between. Germline V gene lookup returns CDR1 SGHDT and CDR2 YYEEEE. Data came from immunoSEQ multiplex PCR; TCRdb stores just in-frame clones and leaves some out. The profile covers tens of thousands of clones, with roughly 91% appearing a single time and 20% to 25% taken by the ten largest. The material sequenced was peripheral blood, taken before any cancer treatment. The TCR sequence derives from a woman aged 35 to 70 with stage I squamous cell lung carcinoma. The V and J genes are TRBV5-6 and TRBJ1-2; maybe TRBD1 (5 bases). CDR3 sequence (DNA): TGTGCCAGCAGCTTGGCACAGGCGGTGGGCGGCTACACCTTC. Translating it yields CASSLAQAVGGYTF.